This T cell receptor beta chain stems from a study of T cell responses to AZD1222 COVID-19 vaccine. Overall study context: Researchers grouped second doses given at about 4 or about 12 weeks into one pool. Findings and caveats of the study: Within unmutated variant regions lay the reported targets of nearly half of spike-specific TCRs. Repertoires were obtained solely post-peak T cell response.

TCRdb's table, derived via immunoSEQ multiplex PCR, lists solely in-frame clones and lacks some. The sample contains approximately 150,000 clones, 90% of which appear only once. On this clone itself: Its matching antigen is unknown.

The sample here was peripheral blood, taken on day 0 of AZD1222 vaccination. The receptor comes from an adult in good health.

CDR3: CASRETGNPYEQYF. CDR3 DNA: TGTGCCAGCAGGGAGACAGGGAATCCCTACGAGCAGTACTTC. This chain links TRBV7-9 with TRBJ2-7; 7 bases are shared with TRBD1. Germline V gene lookup returns CDR1 SEHNR and CDR2 FQNEAQ (reference sequence). This CDR3 is built from 14 residues. V dropped 6 bases and J dropped 2; count of bases not matched to a gene: 7.